Below are 18 T cell receptor beta chains sequenced from a single sample in a study of cytomegalovirus exposure and HLA in healthy donors. The PCR used 60 Vbeta and 13 Jbeta primers. Only in-frame clones appear in the TCRdb table, and some are missing; sequencing was by immunoSEQ multiplex PCR. The sample has tens of thousands of clones, 80% to 90% seen once. The sample was PBMCs. Receptors originate from a woman aged 25 to 39 in good health and CMV-seropositive.

This clone occurred a few times. This chain links TRBV5-4 with TRBJ2-1, with D perhaps matching TRBD2 (5 bases). Germline assignment: CDR1 SGHNT and CDR2 YYREEE (reference sequence). With 1 base removed from V and 5 bases from J, the gap between germline ends came to 7 bases. This CDR3 contains 13 residues. The CDR3 is CASSLTRNNEQFF. DNA for the CDR3: TGTGCCAGCAGCTTGACTAGAAACAATGAGCAGTTCTTC.

The chain is built from TRBV6-6 and TRBJ2-2; 8 nucleotides align to TRBD1. V dropped 0 bases and J dropped 2; count of bases not matched to a gene: 2. Germline assignment: CDR1 MNHNY and CDR2 SVGAGI (reference sequence). The CDR3 extends over 16 amino acids. The CDR3 bases are TGTGCCAGCAGTTACTCGGGACAGGCTAACACCGGGGAGCTGTTTTTT. This translates into CASSYSGQANTGELFF.

The chain combines TRBV27 with TRBJ2-5; the match to TRBD2 covers 10 bases. The DNA matches TRBJ2-7 better at its end, which makes the J call doubtful. CDR3 length: 15 residues. Germline V gene data show CDR1 as MNHEY and CDR2 as SMNVEV (reference sequence). The CDR3 sequence: CASKLAGNNPYEQYF. DNA of the CDR3: TGTGCCAGCAAACTAGCGGGAAACAACCCCTACGAGCAGTACTTC.

This clone was seen only once. V and J are TRBV30 and TRBJ1-5, with D possibly TRBD1 on 6 matching bases. Germline V gene data show CDR1 as GTSNPN and CDR2 as SVGIG (reference sequence). Deletions cut 2 bases from V and 9 bases from J, with 14 bases between. CDR3 length equals 13 residues. CDR3 sequence reads: CAWSKDRSRPQHF. CDR3 DNA sequence: TGTGCCTGGAGTAAAGACAGGTCCCGGCCCCAGCATTTT. Variable domain in full (rest from reference TRBV30 and TRBJ1-5): SQTIHQWPATLVQPVGSPLSLECTVEGTSNPNLYWYRQAAGRGLQLLFYSVGIGQISSEVPQNLSASRPQDRQFILSSKKLLLSDSGFYLCAWSKDRSRPQHFGDGTRLSIL.

The rearrangement uses TRBV2 and TRBJ2-7; the D gene is possibly TRBD2 (5 bases). Germline V lookup: CDR1 SNHLY, CDR2 FYNNEI. This CDR3 has 13 residues. V lost 6 bases and J lost 6, with 15 bases in between. CDR3 sequence reads: CASSPEPRGEQYF. Written as DNA, the CDR3 is TGTGCCAGCAGCCCAGAGCCCCGGGGCGAGCAGTACTTC.

The gene calls are TRBV5-1 and TRBJ2-1, with 13 bases matching TRBD2. Looked up from germline, CDR1 is SGHRS and CDR2 is YFSETQ. J gave up 6 bases and V 0 bases, and 3 bases lay outside the gene matches. This CDR3 is 16 amino acids long. CDR3 DNA: TGCGCCAGCAGCTTGGTACTAGCGGGAGGGGTCAATGAGCAGTTCTTC. Amino acid sequence: CASSLVLAGGVNEQFF.

This sequence joins TRBV9 and TRBJ2-3; D might be TRBD1 (6 bases). Between the trimmed V and J ends, which lost 3 bases and 0 bases, there was a span of 11 bases. CDR1 is SGDLS and CDR2 is YYNGEE in the germline V gene. The CDR3 has 15 residues. The CDR3 loop is CASSAGTTSTDTQYF. CDR3 bases: TGTGCCAGCAGCGCCGGGACAACTAGCACAGATACGCAGTATTTT.

This clone has only one observation. The J gene is TRBJ2-1, the V gene TRBV10-1, with no clear D. V lost 10 bases to trimming and J lost 8 bases, with 3 bases between them. Germline values: CDR1 WNHNN, CDR2 SYGVQD (reference sequence). This CDR3 has 8 amino acids. The DNA for the CDR3 is TGCGCCATATATGAGCAGTTCTTC. Translating it yields CAIYEQFF.

The rearrangement uses TRBV5-1 and TRBJ2-4, with 11 bases lining up with TRBD2. CDR1 SGHRS and CDR2 YFSETQ come from the germline V gene. CDR3 size: 14 residues. The ends lost 0 bases at V and 8 bases at J; junction bases unmatched: 1. As DNA, the CDR3 is TGCGCCAGCAGCTTGGGTAGCGGGAGGGACATTCAGTACTTC. It is translated as CASSLGSGRDIQYF.

This clone was observed a single time. V is TRBV4-2 and J is TRBJ2-1, with 8 bases aligning to TRBD2. V gave up 0 bases and J gave up 6 bases; unmatched junction bases: 4. CDR1 LGHNA and CDR2 YNFKEQ come from the germline V gene. The CDR3 runs 15 residues. CDR3 nucleotide sequence: TGTGCCAGCAGCCAAGAGGGACTAGTACCCAATGAGCAGTTCTTC. Translation gives CASSQEGLVPNEQFF.

This clone came up a few times. This chain joins TRBV6-6 and TRBJ1-3; 7 positions match TRBD1. Germline loops: CDR1 MNHNY, CDR2 SVGAGI (reference sequence). The V and J ends lost 7 bases and 0 bases, in that order; junction bases with no gene match: 6. CDR3 length equals 15 residues. The CDR3, as DNA: TGTGCCAGCATCCAAAGACAGGGCTCTGGAAACACCATATATTTT. It codes for CASIQRQGSGNTIYF.

The gene calls are TRBV19 and TRBJ1-1; 7 bases line up with TRBD1. Trimming cost V 3 bases and J 0 bases; bases outside gene matches: 7. CDR1 and CDR2 (germline): LNHDA, SQIVND (reference sequence). The CDR3 length is 16 residues. The CDR3 DNA reads TGTGCCAGTAGTATGGGCAGGGGGAGGATGAACACTGAAGCTTTCTTT. This codes for CASSMGRGRMNTEAFF.

This rearrangement joins TRBV4-1 to TRBJ1-2, with TRBD1 as a possible D gene (6 bases). The V gene's germline CDR1 is MGHRA and CDR2 YSYEKL. V lost 1 base and J lost 8, with 17 bases in between. The CDR3 is 15 amino acids. CDR3 DNA: TGCGCCAGCAGCCAAGCCCTGCCCGGGACAAAAGGCTACACCTTC. Translating it yields CASSQALPGTKGYTF.

This chain links TRBV25-1 with TRBJ2-2; 7 bases line up with TRBD2. The CDR3 totals 13 residues. With 2 bases clipped from V and 8 bases from J, the junction kept 2 bases outside the gene matches. Germline values: CDR1 MGHDK, CDR2 SYGVNS. As DNA, the CDR3 is TGTGCCAGCAGTGAACGGGAGGTAGGGGAGCTGTTTTTT. This encodes CASSEREVGELFF.

V is TRBV7-6 and J is TRBJ2-5; D might be TRBD2 (6 bases). In germline, CDR1 is SGHVS, CDR2 FNYEAQ. The CDR3 totals 13 residues. V lost 5 bases, J lost 11 bases, and 18 bases lay in between. The CDR3, as DNA: TGTGCCAGCAGCCTCGTTCCGCTACGGGAGCAGTACTTC. Amino acids: CASSLVPLREQYF.

This clone was seen just once. J is TRBJ1-5 and V is TRBV7-2; D might be TRBD1 (5 bases). CDR1 SGHTA and CDR2 FQGNSA come from the germline V gene. V lost 4 bases, J lost 0 bases, and 10 bases lay in between. The CDR3 sequence is 15 residues long. CDR3 protein: CASSWQGYSNQPQHF. The CDR3 coding sequence is TGTGCCAGCAGCTGGCAGGGATATAGCAATCAGCCCCAGCATTTT.

This rearrangement joins TRBV5-4 to TRBJ1-2; D is unresolved. V dropped 1 base and J dropped 6 bases, with 16 bases sitting between them. The CDR3 has 15 residues. Germline lookup yields CDR1 SGHNT and CDR2 YYREEE (reference sequence). The CDR3 sequence: CASSLPFDTRNGYTF. As DNA, the CDR3 is TGTGCCAGCAGCTTGCCTTTCGACACAAGGAATGGCTACACCTTC.

CDR3 in amino acids: CASSESWDRGLSGANVLTF. CDR3 nucleotide sequence: TGTGCCAGCAGCGAGTCTTGGGACAGGGGGCTCTCTGGGGCCAACGTCCTGACTTTC. The chain employs TRBV7-9 and TRBJ2-6; 12 bases agree with TRBD1. CDR1 and CDR2 from the germline V gene are SEHNR and FQNEAQ (reference sequence). V lost 5 bases to trimming and J lost 0 bases; unmatched junction nucleotides: 8. The CDR3 totals 19 residues.